Here is one TCR beta chain with its context. The study made its TRB cDNA libraries by 5' RACE, adding UMI labels. For each CDR3 protein, TCRdb gives one entry from its re-call of the 5' RACE reads, without DNA. The table for this sample gives tens of thousands of distinct CDR3 sequences. This specimen belongs to a study of CXCR3-negative and CXCR3-positive naive CD8 T cells. Background on the study: Some 150 million TRB reads were obtained overall (about 1.5 +/- 0.3 million per library).

CDR3 length: 16 residues. Germline V lookup: CDR1 SGHNT, CDR2 YENEEA. The material sequenced was naive CXCR3- CD8+ T cells from blood. Documented subset: CD45RO-CCR7+CD27+CD95- naive CD8+ T cells lacking CXCR3 (TNR3-). This TCR came from a human donor in good health. Some clones in this sample may be carry-over from other donors' samples. The V gene is TRBV11-3, the J gene TRBJ2-1; the D gene TCRdb calls, TRBD2, cannot be checked with no DNA. CDR3 residues: CASSSLSGGARDEQFF.